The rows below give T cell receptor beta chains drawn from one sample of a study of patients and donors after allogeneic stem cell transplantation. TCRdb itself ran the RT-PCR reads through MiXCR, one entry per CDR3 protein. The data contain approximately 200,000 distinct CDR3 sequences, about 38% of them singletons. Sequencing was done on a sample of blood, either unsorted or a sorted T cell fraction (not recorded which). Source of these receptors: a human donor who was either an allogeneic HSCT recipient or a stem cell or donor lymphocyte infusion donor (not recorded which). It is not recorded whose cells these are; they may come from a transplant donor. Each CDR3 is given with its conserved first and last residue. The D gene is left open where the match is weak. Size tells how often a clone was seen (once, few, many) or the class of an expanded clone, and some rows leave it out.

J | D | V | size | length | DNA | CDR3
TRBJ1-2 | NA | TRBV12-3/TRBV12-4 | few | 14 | TGTGCCAGCAGTTCAGGACTGTTTCAGGATGGCTACACCTTC | CASSSGLFQDGYTF
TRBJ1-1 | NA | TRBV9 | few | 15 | TGTGCCAGCAGCGCGTCGGACGGATTGAACACTGAAGCTTTCTTT | CASSASDGLNTEAFF
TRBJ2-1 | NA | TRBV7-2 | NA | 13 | TGTGCCAGCTCCACGAGGTCTACCAATGAGCAGTTCTTC | CASSTRSTNEQFF
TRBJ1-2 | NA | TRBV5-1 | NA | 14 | TGCGCCAGCAGCTTGACCTGGGGCCCCAATGGCTACACCTTC | CASSLTWGPNGYTF
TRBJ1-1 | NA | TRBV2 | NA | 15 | TGTGCCAGCAGTGCCGACATCGGCAGGGAAGAATCCGCTTTCTTT | CASSADIGREESAFF
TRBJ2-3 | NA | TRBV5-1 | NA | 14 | TGCGCCAGCAGCTTGGCGGAGGGGACAGATACGCAGTATTTT | CASSLAEGTDTQYF
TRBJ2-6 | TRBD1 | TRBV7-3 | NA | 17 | TGTGCCAGCAGCGCCAGGGGGCCAAGCTCTGGGGCCAACGTCCTGACTTTC | CASSARGPSSGANVLTF
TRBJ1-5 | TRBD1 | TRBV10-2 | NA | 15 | TGCGCCAGCAGTGGAGAGACAGGGGGCAATCAGCCCCAGCATTTT | CASSGETGGNQPQHF
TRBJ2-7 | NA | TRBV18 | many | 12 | TGTGCCAGCAGTCCTGGTTCCTACGAGCAGTACTTC | CASSPGSYEQYF
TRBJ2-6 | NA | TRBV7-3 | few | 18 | TGTGCCAGCAGCTTATCCGGGGGACAGCTCTCTGGGGCCAACGTCCTGACTTTC | CASSLSGGQLSGANVLTF
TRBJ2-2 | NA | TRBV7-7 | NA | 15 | TGTGCCAGCAGCGCCCTATCTAGGGACACCGGGGAGCTGTTTTTT | CASSALSRDTGELFF
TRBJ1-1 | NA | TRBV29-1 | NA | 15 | TGCAGCGTGTTCACAGGGAAGGAAATGGACACTGAAGCTTTCTTT | CSVFTGKEMDTEAFF
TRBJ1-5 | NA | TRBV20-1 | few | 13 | TGCAGTGGGACAGAAAGTAGCAATCAGCCCCAGCATTTT | CSGTESSNQPQHF
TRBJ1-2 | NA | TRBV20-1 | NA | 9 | TGCAGTGCAGAGGAAGGCTACACCTTC | CSAEEGYTF
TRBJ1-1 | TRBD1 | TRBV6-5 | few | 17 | TGTGCCAGCAGTTACTCCCCCCCTGGACAGGGGGGCACTGAAGCTTTCTTT | CASSYSPPGQGGTEAFF
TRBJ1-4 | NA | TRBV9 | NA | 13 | TGTGCCAGCAGCGTAGGGGGCGAGGAAAAACTGTTTTTT | CASSVGGEEKLFF
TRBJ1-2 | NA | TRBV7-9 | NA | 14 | TGTGCCAGCAGCTTATTTGGGACTAACTATGGCTACACCTTC | CASSLFGTNYGYTF
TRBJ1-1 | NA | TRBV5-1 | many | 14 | TGCGCCAGCAGCTTGTACCAGGGACCCACTGAAGCTTTCTTT | CASSLYQGPTEAFF
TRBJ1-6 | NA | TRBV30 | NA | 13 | TGTGCCACGAGGGGAACCTATAATTCACCCCTCCACTTT | CATRGTYNSPLHF
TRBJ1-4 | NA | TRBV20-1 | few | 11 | TGCAGTGGCAGGGAGAATGAAAAACTGTTTTTT | CSGRENEKLFF
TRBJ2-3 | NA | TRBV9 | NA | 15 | TGTGCCAGCAGCGGGGACTTCCCTGGCACAGATACGCAGTATTTT | CASSGDFPGTDTQYF
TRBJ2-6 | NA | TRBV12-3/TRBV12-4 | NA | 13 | TGTGCCAGCAACGACCGGGGCTCCCATGTCCTGACTTTC | CASNDRGSHVLTF
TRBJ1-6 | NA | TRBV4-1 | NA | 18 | TGCGCCAGCAGCCAAGGGCACGCGATGAGCTCCTATAATTCACCCCTCCACTTT | CASSQGHAMSSYNSPLHF
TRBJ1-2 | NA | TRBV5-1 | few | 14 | TGCGCCAGCAGCTTGGCCCCCGACTTGAGGGGCTACACCTTC | CASSLAPDLRGYTF
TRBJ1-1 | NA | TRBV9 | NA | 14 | TGTGCCAGCAGCGTGAACCTAAAATCCACTGAAGCTTTCTTT | CASSVNLKSTEAFF
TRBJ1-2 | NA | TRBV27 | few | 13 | TGTGCCAGCAGTCCTAGACACAACTATGGCTACACCTTC | CASSPRHNYGYTF